The 14 T cell receptor beta chains below were found in one sample sequenced in a study of blood T cell repertoires in COVID-19. Some clones are missing from TCRdb's copy, which holds only in-frame ones; the method was immunoSEQ multiplex PCR. Among about 240,000 clones listed, around 85% were seen once. The source material was peripheral blood. These receptors came from a man aged 55 to 70 with acute or convalescent COVID-19.

This clone was detected a few times. The V gene is TRBV19, the J gene TRBJ1-2; the match to TRBD1 covers 9 bases. This CDR3 has 17 residues. The V gene end was trimmed by 5 bases and the J gene end by 0 bases; junction bases not matched to a gene: 10. The germline V gene encodes CDR1 LNHDA and CDR2 SQIVND (reference sequence). CDR3 protein: CASSPKPGTGTNYGYTF. CDR3 sequence (DNA): TGTGCCAGTAGTCCCAAACCCGGGACAGGGACTAACTATGGCTACACCTTC.

V gene TRBV19 combines with J gene TRBJ1-2; D is uncertain. The CDR3 sequence is 13 residues long. From germline, CDR1 is LNHDA and CDR2 SQIVND (reference sequence). V gave up 5 bases and J gave up 2 bases, with 9 bases separating them. Written as DNA, the CDR3 is TGTGCCAGTAGTCCCCGACAAAACTATGGCTACACCTTC. This codes for CASSPRQNYGYTF.

In this sample, this clone turned up once. The chain carries TRBV29-1 and TRBJ1-2, with TRBD1 as a possible D gene (5 bases). Trimming shortened V by 2 bases and J by 8 bases, and 15 bases separated the two germline ends. CDR3 length: 13 residues. Looked up from germline, CDR1 is SQVTM and CDR2 is ANQGSEA. CDR3 nucleotides: TGCAGCGTTGAACCGGCAGGGCGAGAGGGCTACACCTTC. This gives the protein CSVEPAGREGYTF.

The chain carries TRBV28 and TRBJ2-2, with D unclear. CDR1 is MDHEN, CDR2 SYDVKM, per germline. V dropped 7 bases and J dropped 2 bases, with 17 bases sitting between them. The CDR3 covers 16 residues. CDR3 sequence: CASNSEEWYNTGELFF. The CDR3 region has the DNA TGTGCCAGCAACTCTGAGGAGTGGTATAACACCGGGGAGCTGTTTTTT. The full variable domain, completed using reference TRBV28 and TRBJ2-2, is DVKVTQSSRYLVKRTGEKVFLECVQDMDHENMFWYRQDPGLGLRLIYFSYDVKMKEKGDIPEGYSVSREKKERFSLILESASTNQTSMYLCASNSEEWYNTGELFFGEGSRLTVL.

The genes are TRBV6-2 or TRBV6-3 and TRBJ1-2; 8 bases agree with TRBD1. The CDR3 covers 15 residues. Germline lookup yields CDR1 MNHEY and CDR2 SVGEGT. V was pared by 4 bases and J by 2 bases, with 6 bases of the junction left unmatched. The CDR3 here is CASSSQGEPNYGYTF. CDR3 in DNA: TGTGCCAGCAGTTCACAGGGGGAGCCAAACTATGGCTACACCTTC.

This sequence joins TRBV30 and TRBJ1-2; 7 nucleotides match TRBD1. CDR1 is GTSNPN and CDR2 is SVGIG in the germline V gene (reference sequence). The CDR3 totals 12 residues. J gave up 4 bases and V 5 bases, and 4 bases lay outside the gene matches. The CDR3 DNA is TGTGCCTGGTCGACAGGGAGCTATGGCTACACCTTC. This gives the protein CAWSTGSYGYTF.

This sequence joins TRBV4-3 and TRBJ2-2, with TRBD1 matching 7 bases. CDR3 size: 16 residues. CDR1 is LGHNA and CDR2 is YSLEER in the germline V gene. V dropped 4 bases and J dropped 0; count of bases not matched to a gene: 5. The CDR3 sequence is CASSPGQETNTGELFF. The CDR3 DNA reads TGCGCCAGCAGCCCAGGACAGGAGACGAACACCGGGGAGCTGTTTTTT.

The V call is TRBV11-3, the J call TRBJ1-1; no definite D call. This CDR3 is 13 amino acids long. Germline assignment: CDR1 SGHNT and CDR2 YENEEA. V lost 5 bases, J lost 3 bases, and 10 bases lay in between. CDR3 region: CASSVYTDTEAFF. CDR3 nucleotides: TGTGCCAGCAGCGTGTATACTGACACTGAAGCTTTCTTT.

The chain combines TRBV6-6 with TRBJ2-3, with 11 bases that match TRBD2. Germline CDR1 reads MNHNY; CDR2 reads SVGAGI (reference sequence). This CDR3 region has 14 residues. V shed 5 bases, J shed 5 bases, and the junction held 3 bases outside the gene matches. CDR3 DNA sequence: TGTGCCAGCAGTACAGGACTAGCGGGAGATACGCAGTATTTT. Amino acid sequence: CASSTGLAGDTQYF.

V is TRBV10-2 and J is TRBJ2-1; D uncertain. V lost 0 bases to trimming and J lost 4 bases, with 4 bases between them. The CDR3 has 13 amino acids. The V gene's germline CDR1 is WSHSY and CDR2 SAAADI. Here the CDR3 reads CASSESLYNEQFF. The CDR3 DNA reads TGCGCCAGCAGTGAGTCGTTATACAATGAGCAGTTCTTC.

There are a few counts of this clone. The J gene is TRBJ2-2, the V gene TRBV7-9; weak D call: TRBD1 (5 bases). This CDR3 contains 15 residues. The V end lost 5 bases, the J end lost 5 bases, and 15 bases lay between the germline ends. Per the germline V gene, CDR1 is SEHNR and CDR2 is FQNEAQ (reference sequence). CDR3 in DNA: TGTGCCAGCAGCCTGCCGAAGGGGCGGACCGGGGAGCTGTTTTTT. Amino acids: CASSLPKGRTGELFF.

This chain joins TRBV27 and TRBJ1-1; maybe TRBD1 (5 bases). The CDR3 sequence is 16 residues long. The ends were cut back, 7 bases at V and 1 base at J, with 19 bases in the middle. Germline V gene sequence: CDR1 MNHEY, CDR2 SMNVEV (reference sequence). CDR3 region: CASTEGGARGNTEAFF. CDR3 in DNA: TGTGCCAGCACCGAGGGAGGGGCGAGGGGGAACACTGAAGCTTTCTTT.

CDR3 sequence: CASSFPSGSTGELFF. The CDR3 DNA reads TGTGCCAGCAGCTTTCCTAGCGGGAGTACCGGGGAGCTGTTTTTT. The rearrangement joins TRBV7-2 to TRBJ2-2; 10 nucleotides line up with TRBD2. Germline-derived CDR1 and CDR2 are SGHTA and FQGNSA. After removal of 3 bases from V and 5 bases from J, the junction contained 3 bases not matched to a gene. The CDR3 is 15 residues long.

The CDR3 DNA reads as TGTGCCAGCAGTGAAACTTCCTACGAGCAGTACTTC. Protein: CASSETSYEQYF. The chain is built from TRBV2 and TRBJ2-7; no reliable D call. Trimming removed 2 bases at V and 1 base at J, with 3 bases between. The CDR3 runs 12 residues. The germline gives CDR1 SNHLY, CDR2 FYNNEI. The complete variable domain, with remaining parts taken from reference TRBV2 and TRBJ2-7, reads EPEVTQTPSHQVTQMGQEVILRCVPISNHLYFYWYRQILGQKVEFLVSFYNNEISEKSEIFDDQFSVERPDGSNFTLKIRSTKLEDSAMYFCASSETSYEQYFGPGTRLTVT.